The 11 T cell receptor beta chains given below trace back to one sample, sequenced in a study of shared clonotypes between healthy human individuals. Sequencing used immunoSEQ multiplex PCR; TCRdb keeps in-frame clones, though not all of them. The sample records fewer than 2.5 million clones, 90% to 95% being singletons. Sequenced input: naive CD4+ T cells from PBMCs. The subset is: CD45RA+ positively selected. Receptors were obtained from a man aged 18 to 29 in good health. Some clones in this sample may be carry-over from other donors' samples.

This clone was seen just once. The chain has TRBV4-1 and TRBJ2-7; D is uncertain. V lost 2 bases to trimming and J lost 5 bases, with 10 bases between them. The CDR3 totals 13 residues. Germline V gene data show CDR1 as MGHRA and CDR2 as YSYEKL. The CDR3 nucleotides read TGCGCCAGCAGCCAACTATGGGTCGACGAGCAGTACTTC. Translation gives CASSQLWVDEQYF.

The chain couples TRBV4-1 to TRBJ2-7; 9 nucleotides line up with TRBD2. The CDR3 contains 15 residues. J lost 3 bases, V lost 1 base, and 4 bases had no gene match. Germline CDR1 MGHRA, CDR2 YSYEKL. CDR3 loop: CASSQGGSGGYEQYF. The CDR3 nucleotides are TGCGCCAGCAGCCAAGGGGGTAGCGGGGGCTACGAGCAGTACTTC.

DNA of the CDR3: TGTGCCAGCTCATCCCTCGGAGGGTATCGCTACAATGAGCAGTTCTTC. Its translation is CASSSLGGYRYNEQFF. V is TRBV28 and J is TRBJ2-1; weak D call: TRBD2 (6 bases). Germline V gene sequence: CDR1 MDHEN, CDR2 SYDVKM. The CDR3 consists of 16 residues. V was trimmed by 8 bases and J by 3 bases, leaving 20 bases between them.

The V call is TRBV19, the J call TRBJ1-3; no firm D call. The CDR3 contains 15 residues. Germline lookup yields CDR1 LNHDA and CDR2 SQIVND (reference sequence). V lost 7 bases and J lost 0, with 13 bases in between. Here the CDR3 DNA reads TGTGCCAGTACCACGGCGGGCGGCTCTGGAAACACCATATATTTT. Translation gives CASTTAGGSGNTIYF.

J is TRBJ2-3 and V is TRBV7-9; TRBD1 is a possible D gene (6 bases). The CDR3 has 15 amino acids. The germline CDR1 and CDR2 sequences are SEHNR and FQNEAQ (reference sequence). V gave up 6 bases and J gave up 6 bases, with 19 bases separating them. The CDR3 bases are TGTGCCAGCAGACCCCCCACAGGGTTTCGGGATACGCAGTATTTT. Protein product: CASRPPTGFRDTQYF.

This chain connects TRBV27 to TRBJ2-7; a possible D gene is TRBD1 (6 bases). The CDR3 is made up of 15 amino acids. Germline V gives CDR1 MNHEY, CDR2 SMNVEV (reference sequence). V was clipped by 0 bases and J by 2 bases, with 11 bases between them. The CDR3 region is CASSLSRQVAYEQYF. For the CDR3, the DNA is TGTGCCAGCAGTTTATCTCGACAGGTAGCCTACGAGCAGTACTTC.

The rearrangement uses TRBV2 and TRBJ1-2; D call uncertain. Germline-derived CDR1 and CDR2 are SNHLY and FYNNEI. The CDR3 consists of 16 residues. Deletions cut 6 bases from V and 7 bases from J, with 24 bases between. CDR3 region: CASSENLSTRPGGYTF. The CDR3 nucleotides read TGTGCCAGCAGCGAAAACCTCTCCACCCGGCCGGGTGGCTACACCTTC.

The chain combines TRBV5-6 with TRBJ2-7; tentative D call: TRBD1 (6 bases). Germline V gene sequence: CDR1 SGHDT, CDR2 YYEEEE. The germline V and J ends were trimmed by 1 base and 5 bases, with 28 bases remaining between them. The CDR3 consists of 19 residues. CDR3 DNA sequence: TGTGCCAGCAGCTTGTTTGGCGGTTTGGGCAGGGGTTCTCTTAACGAGCAGTACTTC. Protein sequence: CASSLFGGLGRGSLNEQYF.

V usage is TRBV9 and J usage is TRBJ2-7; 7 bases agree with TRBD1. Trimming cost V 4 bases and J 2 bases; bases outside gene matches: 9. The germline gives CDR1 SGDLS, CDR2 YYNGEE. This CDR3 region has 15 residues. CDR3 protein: CASSKTGWPPYEQYF. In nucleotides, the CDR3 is TGTGCCAGCAGCAAGACAGGGTGGCCCCCCTACGAGCAGTACTTC. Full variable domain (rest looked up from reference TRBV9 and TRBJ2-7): DSGVTQTPKHLITATGQRVTLRCSPRSGDLSVYWYQQSLDQGLQFLIQYYNGEERAKGNILERFSAQQFPDLHSELNLSSLELGDSALYFCASSKTGWPPYEQYFGPGTRLTVT.

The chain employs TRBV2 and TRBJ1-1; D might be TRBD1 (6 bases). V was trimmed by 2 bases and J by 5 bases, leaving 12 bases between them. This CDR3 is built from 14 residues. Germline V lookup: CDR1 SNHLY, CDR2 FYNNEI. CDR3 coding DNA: TGTGCCAGCAGTGAACGGGGGCTGGGGACTGAAGCTTTCTTT. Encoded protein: CASSERGLGTEAFF.

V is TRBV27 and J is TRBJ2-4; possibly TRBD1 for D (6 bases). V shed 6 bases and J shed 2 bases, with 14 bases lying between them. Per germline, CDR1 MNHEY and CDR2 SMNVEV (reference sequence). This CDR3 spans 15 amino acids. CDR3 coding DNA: TGTGCCAGCAGCTTCTTACAGGGACCCAAAAACATTCAGTACTTC. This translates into CASSFLQGPKNIQYF.